This T cell receptor beta chain was captured in a study of OX40 agonist ivuxolimab in advanced cancers. Study information: From about 23 to 85 years was the age range, with a mean of approximately 63 years, and over 80% were male.

Blood specimens came from baseline, cycle 4 day 1, and cycle 7 day 1. Sequenced by immunoSEQ multiplex PCR; TCRdb stores in-frame clones only, minus some. The data contain 30,000 to 45,000 clones, around 77% of them singletons. This clone was seen many times. Sequences were derived from CD4+ or CD8+ T cells sorted from blood, sampled in a trial of the OX40 agonist ivuxolimab. This TCR was recovered from an adult with an advanced solid tumor such as melanoma, head and neck, liver or kidney cancer.

In DNA form, the CDR3 reads TGTGCCAGCACCCGGGACAGGGAGTTACCCCTCCACTTT. Protein product: CASTRDRELPLHF. The chain joins TRBV28 to TRBJ1-6, with 9 bases identical to TRBD1. V was clipped by 7 bases and J by 12 bases; unmatched bases: 7. The CDR3 totals 13 residues. CDR1 is MDHEN and CDR2 is SYDVKM in the germline V gene.